This T cell receptor (beta chain) appears in the sequencing data of a study of control samples from healthy donors and cancer patients. Some clones are missing from TCRdb's copy, which holds only in-frame ones; the method was immunoSEQ multiplex PCR. The sample consists of under 75,000 clones, roughly 85% of them appearing once. The source is a man in his forties or fifties in good health. The sequenced material came from blood.

The CDR3 sequence: CASSQLIRQRFSGANVLTF. In nucleotides, the CDR3 is TGTGCCAGCAGCCAATTGATAAGACAGCGTTTCTCTGGGGCCAACGTCCTGACTTTC. This chain links TRBV21-1 with TRBJ2-6; the table names TRBD1, a call not compared with the DNA. TRBV21-1 is noted as a pseudogene. This CDR3 spans 19 amino acids.